The 24 T cell receptor beta chains below were found in one sample sequenced in a study of control samples from healthy donors and cancer patients. This table comes from immunoSEQ multiplex PCR, and its TCRdb copy is limited to in-frame clones, with some not included. Of around 89,000 clones in the sample, almost 85% were seen once. Sequencing used blood. The source of these receptors is an older woman in good health.

The CDR3 is CASTVLAPHGELFF. In DNA form, the CDR3 reads TGTGCCAGCACCGTACTAGCTCCCCACGGGGAGCTGTTTTTT. The V and J genes are TRBV7-8 and TRBJ2-2; TRBD2 is a possible D gene (6 bases). The CDR3 consists of 14 residues. Trimming removed 7 bases from V and 7 bases from J, with 16 bases in between. The germline CDR1 and CDR2 sequences are SGHVS and FQNEAQ.

The rearrangement joins TRBV19 to TRBJ2-2; D gene unclear. V was cut by 4 bases and J by 4 bases, with 10 bases left in between. CDR1 and CDR2 (germline): LNHDA, SQIVND (reference sequence). The CDR3 consists of 14 residues. As DNA, the CDR3 is TGTGCCAGTAGTACCATTCCGGGCACCGGGGAGCTGTTTTTT. It is translated as CASSTIPGTGELFF.

The chain has TRBV11-3 and TRBJ1-3, with D unclear. Looked up from germline, CDR1 is SGHNT and CDR2 is YENEEA. The V and J ends lost 4 bases and 0 bases respectively, with 10 bases between them. CDR3 length: 15 amino acids. Written as DNA, the CDR3 is TGTGCCAGCAGCTCAGGACGGAACTCTGGAAACACCATATATTTT. Its protein product is CASSSGRNSGNTIYF.

The gene calls are TRBV5-1 and TRBJ1-1; perhaps TRBD1 as D (6 bases). Germline CDR1 is SGHRS and CDR2 is YFSETQ. The CDR3 has 14 residues. Trimming stripped 4 bases from V and 2 bases from J, with 12 bases between. The CDR3 loop reads CASSTLTGNTEAFF. CDR3 DNA sequence: TGCGCCAGCAGCACCTTGACAGGAAACACTGAAGCTTTCTTT.

The chain recombines TRBV10-2 with TRBJ2-3, with D tentatively TRBD1 (5 bases). This CDR3 comprises 14 residues. The germline V gene encodes CDR1 WSHSY and CDR2 SAAADI. The V end lost 0 bases, the J end lost 2 bases, and 6 bases lay between the germline ends. The CDR3 nucleotides are TGCGCCAGCAGTGAGTCGACAGACACAGATACGCAGTATTTT. This codes for CASSESTDTDTQYF.

The chain links TRBV7-2 to TRBJ1-1; D is undetermined. V lost 2 bases and J lost 0, with 10 bases in between. This CDR3 region has 15 residues. From germline, CDR1 is SGHTA and CDR2 FQGNSA. CDR3 sequence: CASSLSSNMNTEAFF. The CDR3 nucleotides are TGTGCCAGCAGCTTATCGAGTAATATGAACACTGAAGCTTTCTTT.

The rearrangement uses TRBV6-5 and TRBJ1-1; D possibly corresponds to TRBD1 (5 bases). The CDR3 has 12 amino acids. In germline, CDR1 is MNHEY, CDR2 SVGAGI. V lost 5 bases and J lost 5, with 9 bases in between. For the CDR3, the DNA is TGTGCCAGCAGTCCTCAGGGTACTGAAGCTTTCTTT. Amino acid sequence: CASSPQGTEAFF.

V usage is TRBV4-1 and J usage is TRBJ1-2; 7 positions match TRBD1. Per the germline V gene, CDR1 is MGHRA and CDR2 is YSYEKL. Germline trimming cut 1 base from V and 7 bases from J; bases unmatched to any gene: 12. CDR3 length equals 16 residues. The CDR3 DNA follows: TGCGCCAGCAGCCAAGCGCCCGACAGGGAAGTGGGTGGCTACACCTTC. Amino acid sequence: CASSQAPDREVGGYTF.

This chain links TRBV2 with TRBJ2-7; D may be TRBD2 (5 bases). The CDR3 consists of 16 residues. V was pared by 4 bases and J by 2 bases, with 18 bases between. Looked up from germline, CDR1 is SNHLY and CDR2 is FYNNEI. The DNA for the CDR3 is TGTGCCAGCAGTGTACCCGGACTGGCCACTACCTACGAGCAGTACTTC. This gives the protein CASSVPGLATTYEQYF.

The chain is built from TRBV11-3 and TRBJ2-7; 8 bases agree with TRBD1. The CDR3 loop spans 14 amino acids. Germline V gene sequence: CDR1 SGHNT, CDR2 YENEEA. The V gene end was trimmed by 11 bases and the J gene end by 0 bases; junction bases not matched to a gene: 9. CDR3 region: CALTGGSPSYEQYF. CDR3 nucleotide sequence: TGTGCCCTAACAGGGGGGAGTCCCTCCTACGAGCAGTACTTC. Variable domain in full (rest from reference TRBV11-3 and TRBJ2-7): EAGVVQSPRYKIIEKKQPVAFWCNPISGHNTLYWYLQNLGQGPELLIRYENEEAVDDSQLPKDRFSAERLKGVDSTLKIQPAELGDSAVYLCALTGGSPSYEQYFGPGTRLTVT.

The CDR3 reads CSVVGVGAYEQYF. In nucleotides, the CDR3 is TGCAGCGTTGTAGGGGTGGGGGCCTACGAGCAGTACTTC. V gene TRBV29-1 combines with J gene TRBJ2-7, with D perhaps given as TRBD1 or TRBD2 (5 bases each). Germline CDR1 and CDR2: SQVTM and ANQGSEA. The CDR3 has 13 amino acids. V dropped 4 bases and J dropped 2 bases, with 12 bases sitting between them.

This clone has more than one count but fewer than ten. The chain carries TRBV7-2 and TRBJ1-1; no clear D. Deletions cut 2 bases from V and 3 bases from J, with 7 bases between. This CDR3 has 13 residues. CDR1 SGHTA and CDR2 FQGNSA come from the germline V gene. This CDR3 reads CASSLLPDTEAFF. The CDR3 DNA is TGTGCCAGCAGCTTATTACCGGACACTGAAGCTTTCTTT.

V is TRBV6-5 and J is TRBJ2-7; D may match TRBD1 or TRBD2 (5 bases each). Germline V lookup: CDR1 MNHEY, CDR2 SVGAGI. The CDR3 totals 13 residues. Trimming pared 8 bases from V and 1 base from J, leaving 12 bases between. CDR3 coding DNA: TGTGCCAGCGGGACGAGCCCGTCCTACGAGCAGTACTTC. Protein: CASGTSPSYEQYF.

This chain links TRBV19 with TRBJ1-6; D remains unclear. This CDR3 region has 13 residues. The germline V gene has CDR1 LNHDA and CDR2 SQIVND (reference sequence). V was shortened by 5 bases and J by 7 bases, with 9 bases between the two germline ends. Here the CDR3 reads CASSDFRNSPLHF. CDR3 DNA sequence: TGTGCCAGTAGTGACTTCCGGAATTCACCCCTCCACTTT.

V and J are TRBV3-1 (or the pseudogene TRBV3-2) and TRBJ2-1; 8 nucleotides agree with TRBD2. CDR3 size: 16 residues. CDR1 LGHDT and CDR2 YNNKEL come from the germline V gene (reference sequence). The ends lost 0 bases at V and 4 bases at J; junction bases unmatched: 5. This CDR3 reads CASSQDPGLGYNEQFF. CDR3 DNA: TGTGCCAGCAGCCAAGATCCGGGACTAGGATACAATGAGCAGTTCTTC.

This chain uses TRBV28 with TRBJ1-4; tentatively, D is TRBD1 (6 bases). Trimming removed 2 bases from V and 9 bases from J, with 22 bases in between. CDR1 is MDHEN and CDR2 is SYDVKM in the germline V gene. CDR3 length equals 17 residues. CDR3 nucleotide sequence: TGTGCCAGCAGTTTAGGGGATGCTTCGGGGGCTACCAAAAAACTGTTTTTT. Its protein is CASSLGDASGATKKLFF.

This sequence joins TRBV4-3 and TRBJ1-5; no firm D call. This CDR3 region has 15 residues. Germline-derived CDR1 and CDR2 are LGHNA and YSLEER. The ends were cut back, 5 bases at V and 3 bases at J, with 14 bases in the middle. In nucleotides, the CDR3 is TGCGCCAGCAGCAAAGGTTACACGGCCAATCAGCCCCAGCATTTT. Its protein product is CASSKGYTANQPQHF.

The chain combines TRBV11-2 with TRBJ1-6; the D is unclear. Germline CDR1 SGHAT, CDR2 FQNNGV. Trimming stripped 2 bases from V and 4 bases from J, with 9 bases between. CDR3 length equals 15 residues. For the CDR3, the DNA is TGTGCCAGCAGCTTAAGCAGGAGTTATAATTCACCCCTCCACTTT. Translated, it gives CASSLSRSYNSPLHF.

The chain joins TRBV4-1 to TRBJ2-1; 8 bases align to TRBD2. Germline V gives CDR1 MGHRA, CDR2 YSYEKL. Trimming cost V 1 base and J 5 bases; bases outside gene matches: 7. CDR3 length: 16 residues. CDR3 region: CASSQGGTRVHNEQFF. The DNA for the CDR3 is TGCGCCAGCAGCCAAGGCGGGACTAGAGTCCACAATGAGCAGTTCTTC.

This clone was counted a single time. The J gene is TRBJ2-5, the V gene TRBV19, with D possibly matching TRBD1 (5 bases). V dropped 6 bases and J dropped 1 base, with 9 bases sitting between them. This CDR3 comprises 13 residues. Germline V gene lookup returns CDR1 LNHDA and CDR2 SQIVND (reference sequence). As DNA, the CDR3 is TGTGCCAGTAGCCCCAGGGTCCAAGAGACCCAGTACTTC. It translates to CASSPRVQETQYF.

The chain is built from TRBV27 and TRBJ1-1; D gene unclear. Germline V gene sequence: CDR1 MNHEY, CDR2 SMNVEV (reference sequence). The CDR3 runs to 14 residues. The ends were cut back, 6 bases at V and 5 bases at J, with 16 bases in the middle. The CDR3 nucleotides read TGTGCCAGCAGGCCATGGGGAGGGAGAACTGAAGCTTTCTTT. Residues: CASRPWGGRTEAFF.

The CDR3 region has the DNA TGTGCCAGCAGTGCGACGGAGAACACTGAAGCTTTCTTT. It yields the protein CASSATENTEAFF. This chain joins TRBV2 and TRBJ1-1, with unresolved D. The ends were cut back, 4 bases at V and 1 base at J, with 7 bases in the middle. Germline V CDR1 and CDR2: SNHLY, FYNNEI. The CDR3 extends over 13 amino acids.

The chain employs TRBV2 and TRBJ2-7, with a tentative D call TRBD2 (6 bases). The CDR3 is 11 amino acids. The V gene's germline CDR1 is SNHLY and CDR2 FYNNEI. Between the trimmed V and J ends, which lost 6 bases and 5 bases, there was a span of 8 bases. The CDR3 loop is CASSGSHEQYF. The CDR3 nucleotides read TGTGCCAGCAGCGGGAGCCACGAGCAGTACTTC.

Comments on this clone: The sample carries other DNA sequences with the same CDR3. The V gene is TRBV11-3, the J gene TRBJ2-2; D is uncertain. The V gene's germline CDR1 is SGHNT and CDR2 YENEEA. This CDR3 contains 11 residues. The V end was cut by 6 bases, the J end by 5 bases, with 4 bases between. The CDR3 spells CASRGTGELFF. The CDR3 DNA reads TGTGCCAGCAGGGGGACCGGGGAGCTGTTTTTT.